The clone carrying this T cell receptor (beta chain) has more than one count but fewer than ten. Authors' processing steps: The authors estimated nucleated cell counts from reference gene primer amplification. Sequencing used immunoSEQ multiplex PCR; TCRdb keeps in-frame clones, though not all of them. D and trimming were read from the DNA, whereas the V and J calls and clone size are those reported in that table. The table has under 250,000 clones, about 80% seen once; the top ten hold 8.9%. These data originate in a study of blood T cell repertoires in COVID-19. Study details: COVID-19 samples from acute and convalescent phases originated in the United States, Italy and Spain. The cDNA or gDNA used as material had been derived from T cells, B-cell-depleted T cells, or PBMCs.

The V end was cut by 1 base, the J end by 5 bases, with 6 bases between. The CDR3 has 12 amino acids. Germline CDR1 and CDR2: SGHAT and FQNNGV. The specimen sequenced was peripheral blood. The clonotype comes from an elderly man with acute or convalescent COVID-19. This chain connects TRBV11-2 to TRBJ2-7; D remains ambiguous. The CDR3: CASSLGLHEQYF. The CDR3 region has the DNA TGTGCCAGCAGCTTAGGGCTCCACGAGCAGTACTTC. Full variable domain (missing parts from reference TRBV11-2 and TRBJ2-7): EAGVAQSPRYKIIEKRQSVAFWCNPISGHATLYWYQQILGQGPKLLIQFQNNGVVDDSQLPKDRFSAERLKGVDSTLKIQPAKLEDSAVYLCASSLGLHEQYFGPGTRLTVT.